This T cell receptor beta chain originates from a study of T cells in Graves' hyperthyroidism and ophthalmopathy. RNA transcripts yielded amplified TCR beta CDR3 regions. The TCR CDR3 was amplified in a first-round RT-PCR using the HTBI primer set. TCRdb ran MiXCR on the multiplex PCR reads and lists one entry per CDR3 protein. The sample consists of under 700,000 distinct CDR3 sequences, 46% of them appearing once. Comment on this clonotype: Mismatch with germline at one junction end may stem from a read error.

The sequence came from a woman aged 18-29 years with Graves' hyperthyroidism. The sequencing sample was made of peripheral blood or thyroid tissue (not recorded which).

The CDR3 nucleotides read TGTGCCAGCAGTTACTATGCGGCACCAAATAGCAATCAGCCCCAGCATTTT. This sequence encodes CASSYYAAPNSNQPQHF. The chain uses TRBV10-3 and TRBJ1-5, with D uncertain. CDR3 length: 17 residues. Germline assignment: CDR1 ENHRY and CDR2 SYGVKD.